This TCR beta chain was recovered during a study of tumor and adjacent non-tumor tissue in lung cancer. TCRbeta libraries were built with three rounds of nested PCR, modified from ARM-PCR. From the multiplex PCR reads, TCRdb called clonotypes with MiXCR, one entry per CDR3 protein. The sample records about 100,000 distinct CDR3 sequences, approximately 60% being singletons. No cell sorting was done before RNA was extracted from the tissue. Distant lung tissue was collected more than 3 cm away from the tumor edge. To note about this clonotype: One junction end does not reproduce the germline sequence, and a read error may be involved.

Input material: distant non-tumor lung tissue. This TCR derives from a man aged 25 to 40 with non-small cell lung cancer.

As DNA, the CDR3 is TGTGCCAGCAGCTTAGTTCCGGATTCCTACAATGAGCTGTTCTTC. This sequence encodes CASSLVPDSYNELFF. The chain carries TRBV11-2 and TRBJ2-1; the D is unclear. The CDR3 covers 15 residues. Germline V gives CDR1 SGHAT, CDR2 FQNNGV. The entire variable domain, with the rest obtained from reference TRBV11-2 and TRBJ2-1, is as follows: EAGVAQSPRYKIIEKRQSVAFWCNPISGHATLYWYQQILGQGPKLLIQFQNNGVVDDSQLPKDRFSAERLKGVDSTLKIQPAKLEDSAVYLCASSLVPDSYNELFFGPGTRLTVL.